This entry describes one T cell receptor beta chain. Its antigen is not identified. The record originates from a study of human T cells and chemical hapten exposure. Findings of the study overall: Unchanged with DPC sensitization were TCRs above 1 in 1000 frequency.

Time point indicated: healthy volunteer bleed at 6 weeks. RNA extraction used unfractionated whole blood as the source of total RNA. TCRdb processed the RACE reads anew with MiXCR; each CDR3 protein has one entry. Among about 82,000 distinct CDR3 sequences listed, under 10% were seen once. The CDR3 is made up of 14 amino acids. The germline V gene encodes CDR1 SEHNR and CDR2 FQNEAQ (reference sequence). The V and J ends lost 5 bases and 6 bases, in that order; junction bases with no gene match: 6. This chain joins TRBV7-9 and TRBJ2-1, with 8 nucleotides matching TRBD1. The sequence was collected from a male donor in good health. Some clones in this sample may be carry-over from other donors' samples. Source material: whole blood. The CDR3 nucleotides read TGTGCCAGCAGCCCTACACAGGGGGGCAATGAGCAGTTCTTC. Encoded protein: CASSPTQGGNEQFF.